A single sample is the source of the 9 T cell receptor beta chains below, sequenced in a study of blood T cell repertoires in COVID-19. Here immunoSEQ multiplex PCR was the method, and the copy in TCRdb shows in-frame clones only, minus some. Here the sample spans some 200,000 clones, roughly four fifths being singletons. Sequencing used PBMCs or T cells enriched from blood (not recorded which). These receptors originate from a man aged 35 to 55 who had recovered from COVID-19.

This clone turned up a few times. The CDR3 sequence: CASSIKGTVNQPQHF. The CDR3 bases are TGTGCCAGTAGTATAAAGGGGACAGTAAATCAGCCCCAGCATTTT. V gene TRBV19 combines with J gene TRBJ1-5; TRBD1 matches 7 bases. Germline V gene data show CDR1 as LNHDA and CDR2 as SQIVND (reference sequence). The J segment lost 4 bases and the V segment lost 2 bases, leaving 5 bases of the junction unmatched. The CDR3 extends over 15 amino acids.

The chain joins TRBV21-1 to TRBJ1-1; the table's D call, TRBD1, was not checked against the DNA. TRBV21-1 is labeled a pseudogene. CDR3 length equals 24 residues. The CDR3 nucleotides are TGTGCCAGCAGCAAAGCCGGACAGGGAAGGTGGCATGAAGCCCCAGGAGACATGAACACTGAAGCTTTCTTT. Protein product: CASSKAGQGRWHEAPGDMNTEAFF.

The CDR3 DNA sequence: TGTGCCAGCAGCCCTACAGGGAAGTATCAGCCCCAGCATTTT. This gives the protein CASSPTGKYQPQHF. V is TRBV21-1 and J is TRBJ1-5; the table's D call of TRBD1 was not tested on the DNA. TRBV21-1 is a recognized pseudogene. CDR3 length: 14 amino acids.

This clone occurred once. The gene calls are TRBV12-3 or TRBV12-4 and TRBJ1-2; unclear D gene. V was clipped by 5 bases and J by 6 bases, with 10 bases between them. This CDR3 spans 12 amino acids. CDR3 protein: CASSRYSHGYTF. Here the CDR3 DNA reads TGTGCCAGCAGTCGTTATTCCCATGGCTACACCTTC.

The chain has TRBV9 and TRBJ1-1; unclear D gene. The CDR3 covers 14 residues. Germline loops: CDR1 SGDLS, CDR2 YYNGEE. Trimming left V 0 bases short and J 2 bases short, with 8 bases between. The DNA for the CDR3 is TGTGCCAGCAGCGTAGGGGCAGCAAACACTGAAGCTTTCTTT. Amino acids: CASSVGAANTEAFF.

This clone was observed a handful of times. The rearrangement uses TRBV3-1 (or the pseudogene TRBV3-2) and TRBJ2-4; D gene unclear. With 4 bases removed from V and 5 bases from J, the gap between germline ends came to 15 bases. Germline V gene lookup returns CDR1 LGHDT and CDR2 YNNKEL (reference sequence). The CDR3 is 15 residues long. CDR3 region: CASSPGFWRQNIQYF. Here the CDR3 DNA reads TGTGCCAGCAGCCCCGGATTTTGGCGGCAAAACATTCAGTACTTC.

The CDR3 region is CASSDGLYTDTQYF. The DNA for the CDR3 is TGTGCCAGCAGCGACGGACTATACACAGATACGCAGTATTTT. The rearrangement uses TRBV9 and TRBJ2-3; weak D call: TRBD2 (6 bases). Germline CDR1 and CDR2: SGDLS and YYNGEE. Trimming cost V 3 bases and J 2 bases, with 10 bases left between them. This CDR3 comprises 14 residues.

V and J are TRBV28 and TRBJ1-5; 7 bases fit TRBD1. Per germline, CDR1 MDHEN and CDR2 SYDVKM. V shed 6 bases, J shed 5 bases, and the junction held 10 bases outside the gene matches. The CDR3 has 15 residues. CDR3 DNA: TGTGCCAGCAGCCGACTGGGGACAGCGGATCAGCCCCAGCATTTT. It codes for CASSRLGTADQPQHF.

The chain uses TRBV4-1 and TRBJ2-3; D uncertain. This CDR3 has 13 residues. The germline CDR1 and CDR2 sequences are MGHRA and YSYEKL. Trimming removed 1 base from V and 4 bases from J, with 6 bases in between. This CDR3 is CASSQVGADTQYF. The CDR3 coding sequence is TGCGCCAGCAGCCAAGTCGGAGCAGATACGCAGTATTTT.